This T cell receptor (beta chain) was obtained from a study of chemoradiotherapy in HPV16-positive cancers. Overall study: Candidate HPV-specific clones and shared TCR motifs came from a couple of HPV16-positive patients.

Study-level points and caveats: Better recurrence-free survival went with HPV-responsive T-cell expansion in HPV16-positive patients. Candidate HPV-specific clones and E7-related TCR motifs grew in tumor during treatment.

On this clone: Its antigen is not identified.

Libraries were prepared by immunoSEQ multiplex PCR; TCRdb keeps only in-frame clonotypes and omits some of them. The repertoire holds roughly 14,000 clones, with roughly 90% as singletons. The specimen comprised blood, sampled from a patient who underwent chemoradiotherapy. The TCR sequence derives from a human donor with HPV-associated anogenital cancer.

The CDR3 DNA sequence: TGTGCCAGCACCCCGGGGACCAGTCCGGGGGATGAGCAGTTCTTC. It encodes CASTPGTSPGDEQFF. The rearrangement uses TRBV6-4 and TRBJ2-1; maybe TRBD2 (6 bases). CDR3 length equals 15 residues. Germline CDR1 MRHNA, CDR2 SNTAGT. V was clipped by 7 bases and J by 8 bases, with 21 bases between them.